This T cell receptor beta chain was documented in a study of blood T cell repertoires in COVID-19. Study background: COVID-19 samples, acute and convalescent, were from the United States, Italy and Spain. The cDNA or gDNA used as material had been derived from T cells, B-cell-depleted T cells, or PBMCs.

In the source study's methods: How many nucleated cells were present was estimated from reference gene primer amplification. The assay was immunoSEQ multiplex PCR, and TCRdb's table has in-frame clones only and misses some. That table furnishes V, J and clone size, whereas the DNA furnished D and trimming. The data show 300,000 to 450,000 clones, roughly 85% seen once. The clonotype was recovered from a woman aged 18 to 35 with acute or convalescent COVID-19. The sequenced material came from peripheral blood.

The CDR3 DNA is TGTGCCAGTAGCTTAGGGGCTCAGCCCCAGCATTTT. Translation: CASSLGAQPQHF. The genes are TRBV19 and TRBJ1-5; D is possibly TRBD1 (5 bases). Germline values: CDR1 LNHDA, CDR2 SQIVND (reference sequence). The CDR3 has 12 residues. The germline V and J ends were trimmed by 6 bases and 6 bases, with 9 bases remaining between them.